The 2 T cell receptor beta chains presented below share a single source sample, sequenced in a study of technical replicates of blood from a handful of donors. The method was immunoSEQ multiplex PCR; TCRdb's version includes in-frame clones alone and lacks a portion of them. The sample carries 85,000 or so clones, about 93% recorded once. Sample: T cells isolated from PBMCs. These receptor sequences come from a human donor in good health.

The J gene is TRBJ2-7, the V gene TRBV5-1; tentative D call: TRBD1 (5 bases). Germline-derived CDR1 and CDR2 are SGHRS and YFSETQ. With 4 bases removed from V and 5 bases from J, the gap between germline ends came to 10 bases. The CDR3 runs 12 residues. The CDR3 DNA is TGCGCCAGCAGCGCAGGGATGAACGAGCAGTACTTC. It translates to CASSAGMNEQYF.

The V gene is TRBV9, the J gene TRBJ2-1; 8 positions match TRBD2. Per the germline V gene, CDR1 is SGDLS and CDR2 is YYNGEE. The CDR3 length is 15 residues. The trim removed 1 base at V and 0 bases at J, leaving 0 bases unmatched. This chain's CDR3 is CASSVLAGSYNEQFF. The CDR3 DNA reads TGTGCCAGCAGCGTACTAGCGGGCTCCTACAATGAGCAGTTCTTC.